This is a list of T cell receptor beta chains from one sample in a study of T cells in Graves' hyperthyroidism and ophthalmopathy. In TCRdb, the multiplex PCR reads were re-called with MiXCR into one record per CDR3 protein. The sample has approximately 350,000 distinct CDR3 sequences, over 12% seen once; the top ten hold roughly 19%. The sequencing sample was made of blood. The origin of the receptors is a woman aged 55-70 years with Graves' ophthalmopathy. The CDR3 runs from the conserved cysteine through the conserved F or W. Not all rows give a size; the values are once, few, many and, for expanded clones, a class.

size | V | CDR3
many | TRBV6-6 | CASSYSGTGNTEAFF
NA | TRBV10-3 | CAISAQGGRLNTEAFF
many | TRBV20-1 | CSATWTGRNQPQHF
few | TRBV11-2 | CATQSSGGALPTQYF
few | TRBV28 | CAGSATGGSNYGYTF
many | TRBV20-1 | CSAIRREWNEQFF
many | TRBV27 | CASSPPPGRVMNTEAFF
many | TRBV28 | CASRVQGDEQYF
few | TRBV29-1 | CSVDIPGRTDTQYF
NA | TRBV5-1 | CASSLDGGSGNTIYF
many | TRBV5-1 | CASSPGGWTDTQYF
many | TRBV6-1 | CASSDRPYTGGSTEAFF
NA | TRBV27 | CASSLRREPPNEQFF
many | TRBV28 | CASLPGTTPVRTQYF
NA | TRBV14 | CASSFVGVTYNEQFF
NA | TRBV30 | CAWSPGPVSYEQYF